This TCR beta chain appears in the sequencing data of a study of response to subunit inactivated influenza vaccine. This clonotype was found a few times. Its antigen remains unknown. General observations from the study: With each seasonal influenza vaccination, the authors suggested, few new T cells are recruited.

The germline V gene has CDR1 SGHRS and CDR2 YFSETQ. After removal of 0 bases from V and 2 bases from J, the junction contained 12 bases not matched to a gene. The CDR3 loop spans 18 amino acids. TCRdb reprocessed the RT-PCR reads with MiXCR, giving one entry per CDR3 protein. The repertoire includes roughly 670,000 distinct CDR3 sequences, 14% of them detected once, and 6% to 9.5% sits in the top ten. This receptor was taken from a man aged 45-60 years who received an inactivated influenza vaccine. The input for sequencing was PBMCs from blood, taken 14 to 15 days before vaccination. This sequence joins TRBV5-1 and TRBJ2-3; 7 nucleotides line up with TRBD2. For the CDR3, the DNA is TGCGCCAGCAGCTTGGAACAGACTGGGGGGGGTAACACAGATACGCAGTATTTT. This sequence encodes CASSLEQTGGGNTDTQYF.